These 29 T cell receptor beta chains originate from one sample sequenced in a study of beta chain features in type 1 diabetes. Expressed TCRB transcripts were sequenced because the entire RNA isolate underwent reverse transcription. The table came from immunoSEQ multiplex PCR; TCRdb's copy has only in-frame clones and leaves some out. The profile shows more than 150,000 clones, roughly 9.1% of them singletons. Sequenced: central memory CD4+ T cells from blood. These receptors all come from a woman under 30 in good health.

This clone has a handful of counts. The identical CDR3 is also encoded by other nucleotide sequences in the sample. This sequence joins TRBV7-2 and TRBJ2-3, with D unresolved. Looked up from germline, CDR1 is SGHTA and CDR2 is FQGNSA. The V end lost 1 base, the J end lost 5 bases, and 4 bases lay between the germline ends. The CDR3 totals 12 residues. The CDR3 is CASSLVRDTQYF. The CDR3 region has the DNA TGTGCCAGCAGCTTAGTTAGAGATACGCAGTATTTT.

This clone has only a few counts. The rearrangement links TRBV5-1 to TRBJ2-5, with D possibly TRBD1 on 5 matching bases. The CDR3 contains 15 residues. The germline CDR1 and CDR2 sequences are SGHRS and YFSETQ. The ends were cut back, 2 bases at V and 5 bases at J, with 16 bases in the middle. CDR3 in amino acids: CASSLSLTATETQYF. The CDR3 DNA reads as TGCGCCAGCAGCTTATCGCTGACAGCGACCGAGACCCAGTACTTC. The full variable domain, its missing parts supplied by reference TRBV5-1 and TRBJ2-5, is KAGVTQTPRYLIKTRGQQVTLSCSPISGHRSVSWYQQTPGQGLQFLFEYFSETQRNKGNFPGRFSGRQFSNSRSEMNVSTLELGDSALYLCASSLSLTATETQYFGPGTRLLVL.

This clone appeared a few times. V is TRBV7-2 and J is TRBJ2-3, with D perhaps matching TRBD2 (5 bases). CDR1 is SGHTA and CDR2 is FQGNSA in the germline V gene. The CDR3 spans 15 residues. Trimming removed 2 bases from V and 3 bases from J, with 12 bases in between. This CDR3 is CASSLPLAMTDTQYF. CDR3 DNA sequence: TGTGCCAGCAGCTTACCGCTAGCTATGACAGATACGCAGTATTTT. Variable domain in full (rest from reference TRBV7-2 and TRBJ2-3): GAGVSQSPSNKVTEKGKDVELRCDPISGHTALYWYRQSLGQGLEFLIYFQGNSAPDKSGLPSDRFSAERTGGSVSTLTIQRTQQEDSAVYLCASSLPLAMTDTQYFGPGTRLTVL.

This clone was found a few times. Other nucleotide sequences from this sample produce the same CDR3. V usage is TRBV5-1 and J usage is TRBJ1-1, with D uncertain. Germline V gene data show CDR1 as SGHRS and CDR2 as YFSETQ. Trimming removed 0 bases from V and 0 bases from J, with 6 bases in between. This CDR3 contains 14 residues. CDR3 sequence (DNA): TGCGCCAGCAGCTTGGACAAAATGAACACTGAAGCTTTCTTT. Protein sequence: CASSLDKMNTEAFF. Complete variable domain (other parts from reference TRBV5-1 and TRBJ1-1): KAGVTQTPRYLIKTRGQQVTLSCSPISGHRSVSWYQQTPGQGLQFLFEYFSETQRNKGNFPGRFSGRQFSNSRSEMNVSTLELGDSALYLCASSLDKMNTEAFFGQGTRLTVV.

The table lists this clone with a few counts. V is TRBV18 and J is TRBJ2-7, with TRBD1 as a possible D gene (6 bases). Germline lookup yields CDR1 KGHSH and CDR2 LQKENI. This CDR3 is built from 13 residues. Trimming removed 5 bases at V and 4 bases at J, with 12 bases between. CDR3 DNA: TGTGCCAGCTCAGTCTCAGGGGTTTACGAGCAGTACTTC. It yields the protein CASSVSGVYEQYF.

This clone occurred a few times. This chain uses TRBV6-6 with TRBJ2-7; 9 nucleotides align to TRBD2. Unmatched junction bases numbered 8, after V lost 8 bases and J lost 0 bases. This CDR3 is 15 amino acids long. From germline, CDR1 is MNHNY and CDR2 SVGAGI (reference sequence). The CDR3 bases are TGTGCCAGCCGAGGAGGTAGCGGGAGCTCCTACGAGCAGTACTTC. Protein sequence: CASRGGSGSSYEQYF.

Comments on this clone: The identical CDR3 is also encoded by other nucleotide sequences in the sample. CDR3 protein: CASSLTGLGGETQYF. For the CDR3, the DNA is TGTGCCAGCAGCTTAACGGGGCTCGGGGGAGAGACCCAGTACTTC. The V call is TRBV7-2, the J call TRBJ2-5; TRBD2 is a possible D gene (6 bases). Germline CDR1 reads SGHTA; CDR2 reads FQGNSA. Trimming shortened V by 2 bases and J by 4 bases, and 14 bases separated the two germline ends. The CDR3 spans 15 residues.

This clone was counted between two and nine times. The chain combines TRBV4-2 with TRBJ1-2; the D is unclear. Germline V CDR1 and CDR2: LGHNA, YNFKEQ. The CDR3 totals 15 residues. V was trimmed by 0 bases and J by 4 bases, leaving 12 bases between them. CDR3 protein: CASSQEGEASYGYTF. In DNA, the CDR3 is TGTGCCAGCAGCCAAGAAGGTGAGGCCAGCTATGGCTACACCTTC.

In DNA form, the CDR3 reads TGTGCCAGCAGTGGACTAGCGGGAGAGAGGTACGAGCAGTACTTC. Protein sequence: CASSGLAGERYEQYF. J is TRBJ2-7 and V is TRBV2; 12 bases map to TRBD2. The V segment lost 4 bases and the J segment 4 bases; nucleotides outside the gene matches: 5. The CDR3 is 15 amino acids. CDR1 is SNHLY and CDR2 is FYNNEI in the germline V gene.

CDR3 DNA sequence: TGTGCCAGCAGCCATAGGGGTCCGGGACTAGCGTACAATGAGCAGTTCTTC. Translation gives CASSHRGPGLAYNEQFF. The rearrangement joins TRBV7-3 to TRBJ2-1, with 10 bases aligning to TRBD2. With 5 bases clipped from V and 4 bases from J, the junction kept 11 bases outside the gene matches. Per the germline V gene, CDR1 is SGHTA and CDR2 is FQGTGA. CDR3 length: 17 amino acids.

This clone occurred a few times. The chain joins TRBV11-2 to TRBJ2-5; D unresolved. V dropped 5 bases and J dropped 5 bases, with 18 bases sitting between them. Germline CDR1 and CDR2: SGHAT and FQNNGV. There are 15 residues in the CDR3. CDR3 loop: CASSPPLAPAETQYF. CDR3 nucleotide sequence: TGTGCCAGCAGCCCCCCGTTAGCCCCGGCGGAGACCCAGTACTTC. Drawing the rest from reference TRBV11-2 and TRBJ2-5, the complete variable domain is EAGVAQSPRYKIIEKRQSVAFWCNPISGHATLYWYQQILGQGPKLLIQFQNNGVVDDSQLPKDRFSAERLKGVDSTLKIQPAKLEDSAVYLCASSPPLAPAETQYFGPGTRLLVL.

Only a few counts were recorded for this clone. V usage is TRBV11-3 and J usage is TRBJ2-3; D is perhaps TRBD2 (6 bases). V gave up 8 bases and J gave up 0 bases, with 15 bases separating them. The CDR3 totals 15 residues. CDR1 SGHNT and CDR2 YENEEA come from the germline V gene. The CDR3 DNA follows: TGTGCCAGCTCGCCGCGGGGTTTTAGCACAGATACGCAGTATTTT. This encodes CASSPRGFSTDTQYF.

This clone has a handful of counts. The J gene is TRBJ2-3, the V gene TRBV7-9; TRBD2 matches 12 bases. The ends lost 5 bases at V and 4 bases at J; junction bases unmatched: 7. The CDR3 contains 16 residues. Germline V gene lookup returns CDR1 SEHNR and CDR2 FQNEAQ (reference sequence). The CDR3 is CASSQDLAGGPDTQYF. Written as DNA, the CDR3 is TGTGCCAGCAGCCAAGATCTAGCGGGAGGGCCAGATACGCAGTATTTT.

This clone appeared once. This sequence joins TRBV7-3 and TRBJ2-5, with D tentatively TRBD1 (5 bases). The germline gives CDR1 SGHTA, CDR2 FQGTGA. The CDR3 has 14 residues. Trimming removed 0 bases at V and 3 bases at J, with 8 bases between. In nucleotides, the CDR3 is TGTGCCAGCAGCTTAACAGGGGTGGAAGAGACCCAGTACTTC. Protein sequence: CASSLTGVEETQYF.

This chain connects TRBV29-1 to TRBJ2-5; 11 bases align to TRBD2. The CDR3 spans 14 residues. V lost 8 bases to trimming and J lost 5 bases; unmatched junction nucleotides: 10. Germline-derived CDR1 and CDR2 are SQVTM and ANQGSEA. CDR3 nucleotide sequence: TGCAGCCTCGGCTTAGCGGGAGGGCCGGAGACCCAGTACTTC. It specifies CSLGLAGGPETQYF.

The chain combines TRBV5-1 with TRBJ2-2; D unclear. Trimming removed 4 bases from V and 8 bases from J, with 12 bases in between. The CDR3 consists of 13 residues. Germline CDR1 is SGHRS and CDR2 is YFSETQ. The CDR3 here is CASSPQDGGELFF. CDR3 in DNA: TGCGCCAGCAGCCCACAAGACGGGGGGGAGCTGTTTTTT.

The chain is built from TRBV18 and TRBJ1-3; no reliable D call. CDR1 is KGHSH, CDR2 LQKENI, per germline. This CDR3 is built from 15 residues. Trimming pared 3 bases from V and 0 bases from J, leaving 9 bases between. The CDR3 is CASSPGPNSGNTIYF. In DNA, the CDR3 is TGTGCCAGCTCACCGGGCCCAAACTCTGGAAACACCATATATTTT. The whole variable domain, filled in from reference TRBV18 and TRBJ1-3, reads NAGVMQNPRHLVRRRGQEARLRCSPMKGHSHVYWYRQLPEEGLKFMVYLQKENIIDESGMPKERFSAEFPKEGPSILRIQQVVRGDSAAYFCASSPGPNSGNTIYFGEGSWLTVV.

The CDR3 reads CASSQGQGYNSPLHF. The CDR3 bases are TGTGCCAGCAGCCAAGGACAGGGGTATAATTCACCCCTCCACTTT. The chain uses TRBV4-2 and TRBJ1-6; 8 bases map to TRBD1. The trim removed 1 base at V and 4 bases at J, leaving 0 bases unmatched. Germline values: CDR1 LGHNA, CDR2 YNFKEQ. The CDR3 contains 15 residues.

This clone was counted at least ten times. V and J are TRBV14 and TRBJ2-1; possibly TRBD2 for D (6 bases). CDR1 SGHDN and CDR2 FVKESK come from the germline V gene. The CDR3 runs 13 residues. The ends were cut back, 0 bases at V and 8 bases at J, with 8 bases in the middle. The chain's CDR3 is CASSQDRRDEQFF. The CDR3 DNA follows: TGTGCCAGCAGCCAAGATAGGAGGGATGAGCAGTTCTTC.

This chain uses TRBV5-1 with TRBJ2-1; 14 bases are a match to TRBD2. The germline V gene encodes CDR1 SGHRS and CDR2 YFSETQ. The trim removed 4 bases at V and 7 bases at J, leaving 10 bases unmatched. CDR3 length equals 17 residues. The CDR3 loop reads CASSKITGTSGGNEQFF. For the CDR3, the DNA is TGCGCCAGCAGCAAGATTACCGGGACTAGCGGGGGTAATGAGCAGTTCTTC.

J is TRBJ1-2 and V is TRBV19; 7 bases are a match to TRBD1. In germline, CDR1 is LNHDA, CDR2 SQIVND (reference sequence). V trimming: 5 bases; J trimming: 3 bases; junction bases outside the gene matches: 6. The CDR3 is 14 amino acids. The CDR3: CASSSGQDYYGYTF. The CDR3 nucleotides are TGTGCCAGTAGTTCCGGACAGGACTACTATGGCTACACCTTC.

CDR3 region: CAWSRGHSDYEQYF. The CDR3 bases are TGTGCCTGGAGCCGGGGACATTCCGACTACGAGCAGTACTTC. The rearrangement joins TRBV30 to TRBJ2-7; TRBD1 might be the D (6 bases). Germline CDR1 is GTSNPN and CDR2 is SVGIG (reference sequence). Trimming removed 3 bases at V and 3 bases at J, with 15 bases between. This CDR3 contains 14 residues.

The table lists this clone with a few counts. Written as DNA, the CDR3 is TGTGCCAGCAGCTATGACAGGCTTAACTATGGCTACACCTTC. It encodes CASSYDRLNYGYTF. The J gene is TRBJ1-2, the V gene TRBV7-2; D may be TRBD1 (6 bases). V dropped 4 bases and J dropped 1 base, with 10 bases sitting between them. Germline V gene data show CDR1 as SGHTA and CDR2 as FQGNSA. The length of the CDR3 is 14 residues.

This clone was counted between two and nine times. This rearrangement joins TRBV5-1 to TRBJ2-3, with D possibly matching TRBD1 (6 bases). Germline CDR1 SGHRS, CDR2 YFSETQ. Trimming took 1 base from V and 0 from J, leaving 12 bases between them. This CDR3 is 16 amino acids long. The CDR3 is CASSLLQGTSTDTQYF. The CDR3 DNA reads as TGCGCCAGCAGCTTGCTACAGGGTACTAGCACAGATACGCAGTATTTT.

This clone was found a few times. V gene TRBV7-3 combines with J gene TRBJ2-7; D is ambiguous. Trimming took 2 bases from V and 7 from J, leaving 12 bases between them. This CDR3 has 13 amino acids. CDR1 and CDR2 from the germline V gene are SGHTA and FQGTGA. The CDR3 loop is CASSLAGSQEQYF. The CDR3 DNA reads as TGTGCCAGCAGCTTAGCCGGGTCCCAGGAGCAGTACTTC.

J is TRBJ2-3 and V is TRBV29-1; possible D gene TRBD2, 6 bases. V gave up 6 bases and J gave up 2 bases, with 12 bases separating them. The CDR3 extends over 13 amino acids. In germline, CDR1 is SQVTM, CDR2 ANQGSEA. The CDR3 DNA is TGCAGCGTGGAGGGGCCTTCCACAGATACGCAGTATTTT. It translates to CSVEGPSTDTQYF.

This clone was observed a few times. J is TRBJ1-1 and V is TRBV7-2, with a tentative D call TRBD1 (5 bases). The V and J ends lost 5 bases and 5 bases respectively, with 12 bases between them. Germline V gives CDR1 SGHTA, CDR2 FQGNSA. The CDR3 runs 13 residues. CDR3 amino acids: CASSIKRQTEAFF. The CDR3 region has the DNA TGTGCCAGCAGCATAAAGAGACAGACTGAAGCTTTCTTT.

This clone appeared a few times. The rearrangement uses TRBV2 and TRBJ1-2; maybe TRBD1 (5 bases). Germline-derived CDR1 and CDR2 are SNHLY and FYNNEI. The ends were cut back, 5 bases at V and 8 bases at J, with 15 bases in the middle. The CDR3 contains 13 residues. CDR3 coding DNA: TGTGCCAGCAGTCCCCGCGACAGCCTAGGCTACACCTTC. Protein: CASSPRDSLGYTF.

This clone was detected only a few times. This chain joins TRBV7-2 and TRBJ2-1, with 7 bases lining up with TRBD1. The V segment lost 5 bases and the J segment 9 bases; nucleotides outside the gene matches: 13. The CDR3 extends over 15 amino acids. Germline V gives CDR1 SGHTA, CDR2 FQGNSA. CDR3 sequence reads: CASSNARQGNIEQFF. CDR3 DNA sequence: TGTGCCAGCAGCAACGCGCGACAGGGAAATATTGAGCAGTTCTTC.